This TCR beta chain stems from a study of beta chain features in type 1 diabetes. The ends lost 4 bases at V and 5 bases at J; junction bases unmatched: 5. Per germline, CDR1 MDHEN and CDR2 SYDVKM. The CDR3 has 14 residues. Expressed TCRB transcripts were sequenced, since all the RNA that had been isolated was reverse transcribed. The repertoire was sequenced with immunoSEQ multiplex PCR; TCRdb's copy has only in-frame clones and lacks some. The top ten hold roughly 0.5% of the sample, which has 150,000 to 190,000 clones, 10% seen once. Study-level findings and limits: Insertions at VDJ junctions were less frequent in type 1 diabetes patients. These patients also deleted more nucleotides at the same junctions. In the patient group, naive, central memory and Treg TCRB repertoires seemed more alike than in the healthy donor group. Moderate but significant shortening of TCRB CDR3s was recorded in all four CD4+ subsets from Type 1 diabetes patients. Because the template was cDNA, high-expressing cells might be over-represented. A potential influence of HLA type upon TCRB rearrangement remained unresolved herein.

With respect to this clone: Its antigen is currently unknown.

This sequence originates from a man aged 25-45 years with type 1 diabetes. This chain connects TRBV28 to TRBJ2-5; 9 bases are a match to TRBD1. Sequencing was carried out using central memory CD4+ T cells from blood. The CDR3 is CASSSPTGGETQYF. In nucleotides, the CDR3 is TGTGCCAGCAGTTCCCCGACAGGGGGGGAGACCCAGTACTTC.